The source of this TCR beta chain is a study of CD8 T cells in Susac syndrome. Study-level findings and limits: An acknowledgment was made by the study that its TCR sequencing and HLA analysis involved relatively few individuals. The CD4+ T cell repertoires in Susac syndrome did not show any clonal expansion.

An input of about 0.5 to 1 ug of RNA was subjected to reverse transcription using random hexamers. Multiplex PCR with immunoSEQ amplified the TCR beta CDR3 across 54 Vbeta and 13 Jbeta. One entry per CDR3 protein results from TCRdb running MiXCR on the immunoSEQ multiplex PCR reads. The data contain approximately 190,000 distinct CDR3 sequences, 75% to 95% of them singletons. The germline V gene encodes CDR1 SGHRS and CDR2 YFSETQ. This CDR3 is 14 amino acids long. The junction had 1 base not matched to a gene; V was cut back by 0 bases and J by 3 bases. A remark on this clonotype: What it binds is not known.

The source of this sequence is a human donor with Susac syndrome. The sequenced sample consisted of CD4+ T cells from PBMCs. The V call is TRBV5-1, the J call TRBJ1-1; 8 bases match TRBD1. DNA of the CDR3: TGCGCCAGCAGCTTGGAACAGGGGGACACTGAAGCTTTCTTT. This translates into CASSLEQGDTEAFF.